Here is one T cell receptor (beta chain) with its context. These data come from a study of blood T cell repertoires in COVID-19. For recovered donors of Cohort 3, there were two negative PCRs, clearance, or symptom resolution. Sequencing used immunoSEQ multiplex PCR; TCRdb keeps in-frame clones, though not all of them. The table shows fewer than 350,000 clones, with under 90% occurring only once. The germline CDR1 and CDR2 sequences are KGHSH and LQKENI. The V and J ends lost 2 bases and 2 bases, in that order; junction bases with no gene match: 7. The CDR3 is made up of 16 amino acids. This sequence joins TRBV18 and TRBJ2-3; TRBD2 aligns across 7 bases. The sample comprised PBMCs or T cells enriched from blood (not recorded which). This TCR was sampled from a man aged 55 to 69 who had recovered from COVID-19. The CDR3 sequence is CASSPSGLQNTDTQYF. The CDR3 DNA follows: TGTGCCAGCTCACCATCGGGACTACAAAACACAGATACGCAGTATTTT.